This T cell receptor beta chain was profiled in a study of blood T cell repertoires in COVID-19. Study as a whole: The cDNA or gDNA used as material had been derived from T cells, B-cell-depleted T cells, or PBMCs.

Libraries were prepared by immunoSEQ multiplex PCR; TCRdb keeps only in-frame clonotypes and omits some of them. The data show over 150,000 clones, approximately 80% seen once. The sequenced sample was peripheral blood. This clonotype was sampled from a woman between 55 and 75 years old with COVID-19, enrolled during active disease.

CDR3 coding DNA: TGCGCCAGCAGCTTGATCAGCGGAGGCACAGATACGCAGTATTTT. This gives the protein CASSLISGGTDTQYF. The chain combines TRBV5-1 with TRBJ2-3; possibly TRBD2 for D (5 bases). The CDR3 is 15 residues long. Germline CDR1 SGHRS, CDR2 YFSETQ. With 1 base removed from V and 1 base from J, the gap between germline ends came to 10 bases. The full variable domain, completed using reference TRBV5-1 and TRBJ2-3, is KAGVTQTPRYLIKTRGQQVTLSCSPISGHRSVSWYQQTPGQGLQFLFEYFSETQRNKGNFPGRFSGRQFSNSRSEMNVSTLELGDSALYLCASSLISGGTDTQYFGPGTRLTVL.